This TCR beta chain was sequenced during a study of cytomegalovirus exposure and HLA in healthy donors (dated by TCRdb to about 2017). About the investigation overall: An earlier analysis of approximately 640 of the donors reported about 250 Gb of sequence data and around 110 million unique TCR beta sequences from 150 million to 200 million T cells. Every repertoire in the discovery cohort had been generated on one and the same sequencing platform. Five DR-DQ haplotypes were handled as single units for association and clustering, since linkage in the cohort was strong. Of the 300 to 500 genotyped donors, over 80% were placed in the genetic ancestry cluster associated with self-reported Caucasian donors. Rather than using new phenotypic data, the later analysis identified candidate immune exposures from TCR beta sequences and from how often those sequences occurred across donors. Both class I and class II loci were covered by HLA typing, at four-digit resolution. An earlier analysis of a few hundred of the donors applied high-throughput TCR beta sequencing to assess whether each TCR beta V gene segment acted as functional or pseudogenic. The number of typed donors differed by locus: about 620-640 for A, B, C, DRB1 and DQB1; some 540 for DQA1; roughly 600 for DPA1; and some 430 for DPB1. The aim of the study was to test whether cataloging public T cell receptors could identify signatures of past pathogen exposure. Donor age, sex, ethnicity and CMV serostatus were compiled alongside the repertoire data. The study used immunosequencing to profile the T cell repertoires of hundreds of subjects and linked those repertoires to cytomegalovirus serostatus. An early release that covered more than 550 HLA-typed donors contained approximately 300 gigabases of sequencing data and 85 million to 100 million unique TCR sequences. To predict cytomegalovirus infection status, the study brought together high-throughput TCR immunosequencing, statistical association of individual TCRs with disease status, and machine learning. A separate validation cohort of roughly 120 different subjects was used in addition to the roughly 670-subject first cohort. In a later genetic analysis, genome-wide SNP genotypes for about 60% of the 666 donors were used, and that subset was treated as a discovery cohort. In a later analysis, previously published TCR beta repertoires from fewer than 750 donors were re-analyzed and high-resolution HLA genotyping was added so that TCR occurrence patterns could be studied. Across approximately 400 genotyped donors of the cohort, an average of approximately 220,000 unique TCR beta nucleotide sequences per donor were sequenced, and approximately 17% of those sequences were non-productive. Points the paper makes about the study in general: Some IMGT-functional V segments, including TRBV6-2 and TRBV6-3, could not be distinguished by the 87-base-pair reads and were therefore excluded. Across donors, most TCR sequences were observed very rarely, whereas some public TCRs were present in many individuals. Three of the identified cytomegalovirus-associated TCR beta chains were confirmed in vitro to be specific for cytomegalovirus antigens. When HLA alleles, especially DR and DQ, strongly co-occurred, TCR associations were difficult to assign to individual alleles. According to a later genetic analysis, donors in an Asian-associated ancestry cluster had fewer N-insertions in productive TCRs than the roughly 700-donor mean. A later genetic analysis associated a missense DCLRE1C variant with V-gene and J-gene trimming of TCR beta chains, and an independent cohort replicated the association. Presence/absence analyses assumed roughly uniform sequencing depth across donors, an assumption that may not hold. A cluster of highly shared sequence variants was judged likely to represent a technical artifact of the sequencing pipeline. Because HLA typing was unavailable for some donors at each locus, only the typed subset was used in association tests. In a later analysis, most CMV-associated TCR beta chains were found to appear HLA-restricted, with HLA associations seemingly driven largely by CMV exposure. In this cohort, only TCR beta chains were sequenced, and detectable features were limited by the absence of alpha or paired-chain data. Cytomegalovirus status was reported to be diagnosed by the classifier with high specificity and sensitivity in both the original and validation cohorts. In a later analysis, several top co-occurrence clusters were reported to appear linked to parvovirus B19, influenza, CMV and Epstein-Barr virus. A total of about 180 TCR beta chains were listed by the study as associated with cytomegalovirus. A further reported finding was that TCR beta sequences accurately predicted the HLA-A and HLA-B alleles for most subjects in the first cohort. A later analysis associated 16,951 TCR beta sequences with specific HLA alleles at a false discovery rate of 0.05. CMV serostatus was the only immune exposure information available for the cohort. Linkage disequilibrium might explain the correlated functional status among segregating V segments, but an unknown experimental factor could not be ruled out. Because counts were too low, under 20 rarely observed V segments, including chromosome 9 orphons, were left out of the earlier analysis of over 550 of the donors. In an earlier analysis of around 600 of the donors, most TCR beta V segments appeared in productive rearrangements about 87% or about 30% of the time, broadly matching IMGT annotations. In a later analysis, HLA-associated TCR beta chains showed more clonal expansion and lower generation probabilities than non-associated chains that were equally common. According to the authors, the approach could potentially be generalized to other disease states and immunological phenotypes. In a later analysis, the rate of TCR association differed among HLA loci, with DRB1 alleles having the most associated TCRs and HLA-C alleles having the fewest.

The cohort comprised fewer than 700 healthy bone marrow donors. All cohort members were sampled while nominally healthy, although unrecorded immune exposures were likely present. The donor was CMV seronegative and was included in the group of under 450 seronegative cohort members. A peripheral blood sample was provided by each donor, and peripheral blood mononuclear cells were used for TCR beta sequencing. Genomic DNA extraction from the blood cell samples was performed with the Qiagen DNeasy Blood Extraction Kit. As for this clone: It has no known antigen specificity. Base qualities were left out, and no much larger clone turns up one base away.

The library was built by means of the immunoSEQ multiplex PCR assay. The multiplex PCR relied on a mix of 60 forward primers for TCR Vbeta segments and 13 reverse primers for TCR Jbeta segments. Amplification of the CDR3 region of rearranged TCR beta genes was performed with a multiplex PCR assay on genomic DNA. The amplified TCR beta libraries were sequenced on the Illumina HiSeq System as 87-base-pair reads. From the authors' description of their analysis: In a later analysis, approximately 74 million unique TCR beta chains were counted across the 500 to 850 repertoires, and roughly 10 million of these chains were shared by at least two donors. Raw reads were error-corrected and collapsed into unique sequences by a nearest-neighbor algorithm in which closely related sequences were merged to remove PCR and sequencing errors. Alignment of CDR3 sequences to IMGT reference sequences was used to assign V, D and J gene segments. For a sequence to be retained, at least a six-nucleotide match to both a V gene segment and a J gene segment was required. Rearrangements were called productive when the CDR3 lacked stop codons and stayed in frame with V and J; all others were non-productive. CDR3 was defined by IMGT convention, running from the second conserved V-encoded cysteine to the conserved J-encoded phenylalanine. Sequences without an unambiguous match to a single V gene segment were excluded from the earlier analysis of several hundred of the donors. In an earlier analysis of 587 of the donors, V segments were called functional above 56.7% productive rearrangements and were called segregating when the between-donor standard deviation exceeded 5%. To diagnose cytomegalovirus status from the catalog of TCR beta chain sequences, a statistical classification framework was built. In a later analysis, V and J genes were assigned by comparing TCR nucleotide sequences against IMGT/GENE-DB human TR gene sequences. The TCRdist pipeline was used in a later analysis to assign CDR3 sequences and most-parsimonious VDJ recombination scenarios. In a later analysis, every TCR beta chain was defined by the combination of its CDR3 amino acid sequence and its V-gene family, and reads without a unique V-gene family were dropped. In a later analysis, 500 to 700 highly shared, low-generation-probability nucleotide sequences were removed to address suspected cross-contamination and a sequencing artifact. For each public chain, a later analysis derived a clonal expansion index from normalized ranks of inferred template counts within each repertoire. Generation probabilities in a later analysis came from a VDJ recombination model fitted to out-of-frame rearrangements, and those results were checked against IGoR. In a later analysis, TCR-TCR, TCR-HLA and TCR-CMV co-occurrence was scored with hypergeometric tests, and a repertoire-size bias correction was applied to TCR pairs. To estimate false discovery rates, a later analysis permuted the HLA or CMV assignments 20 times. In a later analysis, co-occurring TCRs were grouped using DBSCAN, and TCRdist sequence similarity was added for clustering within HLA-allele-positive subsets. For co-occurrence clustering, repertoires with fewer than 30,000 or more than 120,000 public chains were excluded, along with five or six repertoires with anomalous nucleotide sharing. Held by TCRdb, this immuneACCESS table contains in-frame sequences only and omits some clones. Under half of the omission traces to an unresolved V gene where checked; the cause of the rest is unknown. V and J calls and clone size come straight from that table; D and trimming were deduced from the DNA. Present in this sample are hundreds of thousands of clones, approximately 80% of which were seen just once. Around 1.5% of the sample belongs to the ten largest clones.

The junction shows trimming of 5 bases on V and 10 bases on J, plus 21 bases between the germline ends. Measured from the cysteine to the phenylalanine, the CDR3 is 16 residues long. Just the 48-base CDR3 DNA is kept, in frame starting at base 1. CDR1 SGHVS and CDR2 FQNEAQ are derived from the germline V gene. Sequenced material: PBMCs. The sequence was obtained from a girl aged 10-17 years in good health and CMV-seronegative. The V and J segments used are TRBV7-8 and TRBJ1-6, and perhaps TRBD1 as D gene, on 6 matching bases. DNA sequence: TGTGCCAGCAGCCTTCCGGGACACGGTTTAGGGTCACCCCTCCACTTT. Translated, this gives CASSLPGHGLGSPLHF.